The clone carrying this T cell receptor beta chain has more than one count but fewer than ten. The antigen is not known. Unique molecular identifiers featured in each of the TCR beta cDNA libraries. There were roughly 1 to 11 million T cells, and 480,000 or so cDNA molecules came from them. TCRdb passed the PCR reads through MiXCR, listing each CDR3 protein once. The table shows hundreds of thousands of distinct CDR3 sequences, with 55% to 70% occurring only once. The data derive from a study of post-analysis software for immune sequencing data. Study findings and constraints: Included in a set of several TRBV segments more frequent in patients than controls were TRBV5-6, TRBV5-1 and TRBV20-1. Normalized Chao1 diversity was significantly reduced in patients versus controls.

CDR1 is SQVTM and CDR2 is ANQGSEA in the germline V gene. Trimming took 4 bases from V and 0 from J, leaving 9 bases between them. The CDR3 spans 13 residues. The receptor was isolated from a girl aged 2 to 10 with multiple sclerosis. The sequenced sample consisted of blood. V and J are TRBV29-1 and TRBJ1-1; weak D call: TRBD1 (5 bases). The CDR3 DNA sequence: TGCAGCGTTGGGGGCAGGCTGAACACTGAAGCTTTCTTT. It yields the protein CSVGGRLNTEAFF.